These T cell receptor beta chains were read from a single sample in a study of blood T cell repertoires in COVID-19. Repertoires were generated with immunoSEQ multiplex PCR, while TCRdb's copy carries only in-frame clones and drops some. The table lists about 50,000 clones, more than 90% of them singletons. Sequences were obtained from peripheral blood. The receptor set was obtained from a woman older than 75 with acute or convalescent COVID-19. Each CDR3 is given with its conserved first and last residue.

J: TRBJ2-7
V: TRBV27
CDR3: CASTPVRADYEQYF

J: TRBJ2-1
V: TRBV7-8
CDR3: CATRTSSYNEQFF

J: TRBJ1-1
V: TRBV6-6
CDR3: CASRRETAEAFF

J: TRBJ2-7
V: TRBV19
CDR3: CASSILFGGGGEQYF

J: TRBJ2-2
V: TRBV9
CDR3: CASSVGGSIGGELFF

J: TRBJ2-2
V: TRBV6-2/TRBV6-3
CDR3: CASSYSKWSGGQDNTGELFF

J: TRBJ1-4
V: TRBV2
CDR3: CASSEGGGQKLFF

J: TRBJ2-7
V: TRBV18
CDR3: CASSPGGGSYEQYF

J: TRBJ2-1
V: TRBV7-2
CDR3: CASSQRLGTSSYNEQFF

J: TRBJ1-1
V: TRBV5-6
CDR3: CASSLGSVSAFF

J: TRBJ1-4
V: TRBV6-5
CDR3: CASSYAAGEGEKLFF